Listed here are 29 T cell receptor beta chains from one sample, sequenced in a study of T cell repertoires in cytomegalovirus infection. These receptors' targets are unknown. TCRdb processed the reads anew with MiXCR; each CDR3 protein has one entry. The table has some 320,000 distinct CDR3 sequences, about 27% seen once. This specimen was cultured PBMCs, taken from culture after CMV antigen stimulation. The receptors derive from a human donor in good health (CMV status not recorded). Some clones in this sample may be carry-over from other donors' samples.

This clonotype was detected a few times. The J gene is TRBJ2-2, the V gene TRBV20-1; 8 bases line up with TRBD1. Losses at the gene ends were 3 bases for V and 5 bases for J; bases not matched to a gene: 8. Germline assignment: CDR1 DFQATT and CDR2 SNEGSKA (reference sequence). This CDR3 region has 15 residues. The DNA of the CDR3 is TGCAGTGCTAGTCCCAGGACAGGGAGGACCGGGGAGCTGTTTTTT. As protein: CSASPRTGRTGELFF.

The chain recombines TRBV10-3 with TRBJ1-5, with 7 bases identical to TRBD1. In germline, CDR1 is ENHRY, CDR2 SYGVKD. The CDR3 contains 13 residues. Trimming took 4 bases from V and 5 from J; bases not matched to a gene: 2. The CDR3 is CAISGDSDQPQHF. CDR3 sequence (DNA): TGTGCCATCAGTGGGGACAGCGATCAGCCCCAGCATTTT.

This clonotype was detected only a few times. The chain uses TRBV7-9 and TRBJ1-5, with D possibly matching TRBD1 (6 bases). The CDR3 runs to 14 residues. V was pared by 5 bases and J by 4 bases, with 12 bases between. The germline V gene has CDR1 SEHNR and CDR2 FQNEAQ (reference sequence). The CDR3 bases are TGTGCCAGCAGCCCCGAGGGGGAGAATCAGCCCCAGCATTTT. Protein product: CASSPEGENQPQHF.

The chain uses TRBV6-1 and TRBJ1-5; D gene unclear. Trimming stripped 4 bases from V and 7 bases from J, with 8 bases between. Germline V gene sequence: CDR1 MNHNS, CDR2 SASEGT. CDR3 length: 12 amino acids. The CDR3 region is CASSADGQPQHF. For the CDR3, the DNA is TGTGCCAGCAGTGCGGACGGACAGCCCCAGCATTTT.

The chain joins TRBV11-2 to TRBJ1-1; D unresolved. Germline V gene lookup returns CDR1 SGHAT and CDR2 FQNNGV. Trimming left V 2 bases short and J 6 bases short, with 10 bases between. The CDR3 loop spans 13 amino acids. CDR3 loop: CASSLTPSSEAFF. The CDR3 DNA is TGTGCCAGCAGCTTAACACCTTCTTCTGAAGCTTTCTTT.

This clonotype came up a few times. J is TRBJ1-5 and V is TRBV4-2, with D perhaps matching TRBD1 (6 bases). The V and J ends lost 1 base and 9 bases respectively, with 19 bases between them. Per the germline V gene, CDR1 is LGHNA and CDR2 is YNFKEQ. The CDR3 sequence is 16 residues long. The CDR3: CASSQVWAQGSMPQHF. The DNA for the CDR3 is TGTGCCAGCAGCCAAGTTTGGGCGCAGGGGAGTATGCCCCAGCATTTT.

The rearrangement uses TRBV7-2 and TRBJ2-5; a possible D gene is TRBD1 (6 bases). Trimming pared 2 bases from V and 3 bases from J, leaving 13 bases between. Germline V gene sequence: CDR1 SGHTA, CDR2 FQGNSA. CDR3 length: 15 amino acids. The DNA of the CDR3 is TGTGCCAGCAGCTTAAATTCAGGGGACGAAGAGACCCAGTACTTC. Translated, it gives CASSLNSGDEETQYF.

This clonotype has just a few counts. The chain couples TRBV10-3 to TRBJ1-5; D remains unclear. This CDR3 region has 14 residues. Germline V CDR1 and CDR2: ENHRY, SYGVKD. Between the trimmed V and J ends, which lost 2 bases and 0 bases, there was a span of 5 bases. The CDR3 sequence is CAISETVSNQPQHF. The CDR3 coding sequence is TGTGCCATCAGTGAGACAGTTAGCAATCAGCCCCAGCATTTT.

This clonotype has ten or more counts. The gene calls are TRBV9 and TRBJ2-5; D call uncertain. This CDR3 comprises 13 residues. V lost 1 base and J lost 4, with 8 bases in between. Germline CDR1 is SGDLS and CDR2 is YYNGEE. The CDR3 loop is CASSVRVGETQYF. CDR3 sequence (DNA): TGTGCCAGCAGCGTAAGGGTAGGAGAGACCCAGTACTTC.

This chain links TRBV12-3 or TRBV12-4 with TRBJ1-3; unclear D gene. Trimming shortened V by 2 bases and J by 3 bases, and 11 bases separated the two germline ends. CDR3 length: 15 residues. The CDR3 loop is CASSLLPGIGNTIYF. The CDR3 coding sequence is TGTGCCAGCAGTTTACTCCCGGGTATTGGAAACACCATATATTTT.

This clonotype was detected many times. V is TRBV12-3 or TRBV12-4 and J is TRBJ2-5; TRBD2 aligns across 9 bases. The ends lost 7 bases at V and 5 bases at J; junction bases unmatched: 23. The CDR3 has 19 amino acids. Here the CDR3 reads CASTLLPPLAGGPGETQYF. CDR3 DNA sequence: TGTGCCAGCACCCTACTCCCTCCCCTCGCGGGAGGGCCGGGGGAGACCCAGTACTTC.

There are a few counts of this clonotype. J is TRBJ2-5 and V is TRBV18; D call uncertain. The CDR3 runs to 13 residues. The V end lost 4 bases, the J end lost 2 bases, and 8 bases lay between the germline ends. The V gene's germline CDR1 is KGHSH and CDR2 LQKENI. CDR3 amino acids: CASSLQSQETQYF. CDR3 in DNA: TGTGCCAGCTCACTACAGTCTCAAGAGACCCAGTACTTC.

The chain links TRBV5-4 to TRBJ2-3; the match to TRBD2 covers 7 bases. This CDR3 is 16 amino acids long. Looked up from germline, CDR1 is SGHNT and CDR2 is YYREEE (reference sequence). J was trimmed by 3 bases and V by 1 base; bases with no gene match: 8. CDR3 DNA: TGTGCCAGCAGCTTGAGTCTACGCGGGAGAACAGATACGCAGTATTTT. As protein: CASSLSLRGRTDTQYF.

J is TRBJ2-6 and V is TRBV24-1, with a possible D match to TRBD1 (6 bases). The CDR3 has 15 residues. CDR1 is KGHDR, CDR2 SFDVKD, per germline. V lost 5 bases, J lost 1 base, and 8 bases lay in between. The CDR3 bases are TGTGCCACCAGTGTAGGGGGATCTGGGGCCAACGTCCTGACTTTC. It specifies CATSVGGSGANVLTF.

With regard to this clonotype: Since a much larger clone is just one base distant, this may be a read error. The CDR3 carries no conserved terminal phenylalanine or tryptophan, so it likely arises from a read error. The CDR3 loop is CASSYLQGNTEAFL. The CDR3 DNA reads as TGTGCCAGCAGTTACTTGCAGGGTAACACTGAAGCTTTCTTA. The V and J genes are TRBV6-2 or TRBV6-3 and TRBJ1-1, with TRBD1 as a possible D gene (5 bases). Between the trimmed V and J ends, which lost 1 base and 2 bases, there was a span of 8 bases. Germline V gives CDR1 MNHEY, CDR2 SVGEGT. The CDR3 covers 14 residues.

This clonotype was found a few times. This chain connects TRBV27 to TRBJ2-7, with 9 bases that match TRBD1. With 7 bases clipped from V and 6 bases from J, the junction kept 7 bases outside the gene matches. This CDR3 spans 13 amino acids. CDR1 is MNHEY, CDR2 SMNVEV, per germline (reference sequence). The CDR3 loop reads CASIPTGGGEQYF. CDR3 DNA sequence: TGTGCCAGCATTCCAACAGGGGGCGGCGAGCAGTACTTC.

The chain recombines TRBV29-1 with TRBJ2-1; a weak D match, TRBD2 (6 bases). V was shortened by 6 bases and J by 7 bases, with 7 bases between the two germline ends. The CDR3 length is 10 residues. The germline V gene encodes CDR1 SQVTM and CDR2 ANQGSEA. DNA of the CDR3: TGCAGCGTCGGGGGTAATGAGCAGTTCTTC. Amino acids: CSVGGNEQFF.

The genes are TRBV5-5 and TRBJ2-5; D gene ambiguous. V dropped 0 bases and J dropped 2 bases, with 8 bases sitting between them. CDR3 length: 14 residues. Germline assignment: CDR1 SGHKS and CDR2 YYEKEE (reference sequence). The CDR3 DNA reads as TGTGCCAGCAGCTTGGCGGGCAGGCAAGAGACCCAGTACTTC. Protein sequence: CASSLAGRQETQYF.

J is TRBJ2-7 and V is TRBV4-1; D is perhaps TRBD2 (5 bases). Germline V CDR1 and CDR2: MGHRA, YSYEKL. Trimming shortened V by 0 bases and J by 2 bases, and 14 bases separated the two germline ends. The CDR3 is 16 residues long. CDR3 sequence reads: CASSQDLTGRTYEQYF. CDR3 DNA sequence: TGCGCCAGCAGCCAAGACCTAACGGGAAGAACCTACGAGCAGTACTTC.

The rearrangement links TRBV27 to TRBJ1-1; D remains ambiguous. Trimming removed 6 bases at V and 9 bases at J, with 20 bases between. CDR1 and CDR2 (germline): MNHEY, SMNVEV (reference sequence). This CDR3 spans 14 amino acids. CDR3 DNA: TGTGCCAGCAGCCTCACCGGGTTGGGAGCTCAAGCTTTCTTT. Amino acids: CASSLTGLGAQAFF.

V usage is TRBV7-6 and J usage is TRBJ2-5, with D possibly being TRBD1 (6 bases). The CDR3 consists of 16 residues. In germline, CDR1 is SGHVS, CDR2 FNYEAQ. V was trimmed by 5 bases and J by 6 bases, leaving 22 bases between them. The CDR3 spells CASSLGRGGHKQTQYF. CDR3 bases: TGTGCCAGCAGCCTGGGGAGAGGGGGTCACAAACAGACCCAGTACTTC.

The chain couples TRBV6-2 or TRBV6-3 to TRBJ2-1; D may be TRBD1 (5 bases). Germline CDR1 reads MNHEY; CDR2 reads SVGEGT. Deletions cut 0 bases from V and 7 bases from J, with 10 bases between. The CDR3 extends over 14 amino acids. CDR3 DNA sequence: TGTGCCAGCAGTTACTCGGGGCCGAGGAATGAGCAGTTCTTC. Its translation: CASSYSGPRNEQFF.

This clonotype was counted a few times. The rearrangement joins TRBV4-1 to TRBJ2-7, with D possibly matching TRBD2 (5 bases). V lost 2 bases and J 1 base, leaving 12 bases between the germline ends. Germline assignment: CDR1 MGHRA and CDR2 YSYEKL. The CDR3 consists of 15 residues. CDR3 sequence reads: CASSQRSGGSYEQYF. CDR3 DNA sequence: TGCGCCAGCAGCCAAAGGAGCGGCGGATCCTACGAGCAGTACTTC.

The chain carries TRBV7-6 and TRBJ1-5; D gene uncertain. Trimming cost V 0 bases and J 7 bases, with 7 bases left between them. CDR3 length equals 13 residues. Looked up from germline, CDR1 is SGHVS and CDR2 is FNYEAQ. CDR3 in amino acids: CASSLARSQPQHF. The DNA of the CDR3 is TGTGCCAGCAGCTTAGCCAGGAGCCAGCCCCAGCATTTT.

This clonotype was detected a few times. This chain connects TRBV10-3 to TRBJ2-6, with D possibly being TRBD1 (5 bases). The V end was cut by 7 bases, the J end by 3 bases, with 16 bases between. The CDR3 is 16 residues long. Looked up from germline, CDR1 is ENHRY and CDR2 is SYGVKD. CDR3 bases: TGTGCCATCAACGGTGGGGCAGTAGGTGGGGCCAACGTCCTGACTTTC. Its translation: CAINGGAVGGANVLTF.

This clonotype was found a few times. The CDR3 DNA reads as TGTGCCAGCACCAACAAAGGGGGCCCGAACACCGGGGAGCTGTTTTTT. This encodes CASTNKGGPNTGELFF. The gene calls are TRBV12-3 or TRBV12-4 and TRBJ2-2, with 7 bases aligning to TRBD1. V was pared by 7 bases and J by 0 bases, with 8 bases of the junction left unmatched. This CDR3 spans 16 amino acids.

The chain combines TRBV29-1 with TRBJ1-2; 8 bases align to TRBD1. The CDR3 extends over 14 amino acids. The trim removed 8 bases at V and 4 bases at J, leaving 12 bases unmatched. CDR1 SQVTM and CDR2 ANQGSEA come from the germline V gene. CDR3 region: CSITKPGQVYGYTF. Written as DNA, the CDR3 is TGCAGCATCACGAAACCGGGACAGGTCTATGGCTACACCTTC.

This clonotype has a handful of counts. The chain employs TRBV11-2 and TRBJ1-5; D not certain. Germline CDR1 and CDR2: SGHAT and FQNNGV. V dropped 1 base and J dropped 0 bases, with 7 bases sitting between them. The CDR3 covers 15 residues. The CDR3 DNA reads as TGTGCCAGCAGCTTAGCCGCGTATAGCAATCAGCCCCAGCATTTT. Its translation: CASSLAAYSNQPQHF.

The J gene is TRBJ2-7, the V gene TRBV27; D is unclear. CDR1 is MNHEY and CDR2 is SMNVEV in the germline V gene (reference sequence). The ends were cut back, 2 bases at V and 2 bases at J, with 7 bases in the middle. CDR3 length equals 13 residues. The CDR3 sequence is CASSLTPAYEQYF. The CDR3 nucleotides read TGTGCCAGCAGTTTAACCCCTGCCTACGAGCAGTACTTC.